Given below is one T cell receptor beta chain in context. What it binds is unknown. While unrecorded immune exposures were likely, the donors were nominally healthy when sampled. The source of the sample is a study of cytomegalovirus exposure and HLA in healthy donors. Points from the study as a whole: When analyzed later, a missense DCLRE1C variant was found to be linked to TCR beta V- and J-gene trimming. The study listed under 200 cytomegalovirus-associated TCR beta chains.

Amplification used 60 Vbeta primers and 13 Jbeta primers. The assay was immunoSEQ multiplex PCR, and TCRdb's table has in-frame clones only and misses some. The table has roughly 150,000 clones, nearly 80% seen once. V dropped 4 bases and J dropped 3 bases, with 15 bases sitting between them. Germline CDR1 is LGHNA and CDR2 is YSLEER. The CDR3 spans 15 residues. The rearrangement joins TRBV4-3 to TRBJ1-2; a weak D match, TRBD1 (5 bases). The clonotype originates from a male donor in good health and CMV-seronegative. Specimen: PBMCs. CDR3 sequence: CASSPDRGAYYGYTF. CDR3 nucleotide sequence: TGCGCCAGCAGCCCAGACAGAGGAGCGTACTATGGCTACACCTTC.